This T cell receptor beta chain derives from a study of post-analysis software for immune sequencing data (dated by TCRdb to 2014 to 2015). In the study overall: The recorded disease courses included relapsing-remitting, secondary progressive and progressive-relapsing multiple sclerosis, and some patients had no subtype annotation. Patient repertoires were compared against roughly 11 previously published healthy control repertoires from donors aged roughly 6 to 25 years. A subset of samples was prepared in parallel using single-end sample barcoding, then pooled and co-amplified after Illumina adapter ligation. The study at large found these results: The multiple sclerosis patient group was slightly younger than the control group. Direct clustering with F measure revealed strong co-clustering of samples prepared in the same batch, which led to a batch-effect correction. Significantly lower normalized Chao1 diversity was found in multiple sclerosis patients than in controls, suggesting substantial peripheral T-cell clonal expansion. Patients showed significantly higher frequencies than controls for a handful of TRBV segments, among them TRBV5-6, TRBV5-1 and TRBV20-1.

V ends up 4 bases short and J 4 bases short, with an unmatched junction base count of 9. There are 17 amino acids in the CDR3, from cysteine to phenylalanine inclusive. The sequence is cut down to CDR3 DNA, 51 bases in frame from base 1. CDR1 SNHLY and CDR2 FYNNEI are derived from the germline V gene. To demonstrate the VDJtools post-analysis software, TCR beta repertoires were profiled from the peripheral blood of 13 young patients with multiple sclerosis. The multiple sclerosis patients were children and adolescents ranging in age from about 6 to 17 years. The library was made by PCR. Instrument on record: Illumina HiSeq 2500. Unique molecular identifiers were incorporated into TCR beta cDNA libraries to reduce PCR and sequencing biases. Approximately 500,000 cDNA molecules were obtained per 1 to 10 million input T cells, so each molecule approximated one T cell. The patient libraries were prepared and sequenced using the same protocol as the earlier healthy control dataset. Samples belonging to the same batch were prepared together, multiplexed and sequenced on a shared HiSeq lane. On the study's bioinformatics: MIGEC was used to process the raw barcoded reads, and molecular identifier groups with only a single read were discarded before consensus assembly and CDR3 extraction. VDJtools was used for post-analysis of the clonotype tables, with diversity normalized by down-sampling every dataset to the smallest sample size. Repertoire overlap clustering matched CDR3 amino acid but not nucleotide sequences to correct batch-related cross-sample contamination. TCRdb itself trimmed the public reads at Q25 with fastp, ran MiXCR and retained productive beta chains. Entries that share a CDR3 protein sequence are merged under the most common genes and DNA. These V and J calls are TCRdb output, not the study's own analysis. The sample table lists approximately 250,000 distinct CDR3 sequences, about 40% of them with a count of one. In total, the top ten clones hold 4% to 5.5% of the sample.

This clonotype was seen ten or more times. Its antigen remains undetermined. It has no much larger one-base neighbor in the sample; base qualities were not kept. Here the chain combines TRBV2 and TRBJ2-3, and TRBD2 matches 12 of the central bases. The sequencing input was blood. This TCR derives from a girl under 18 with multiple sclerosis. The nucleotide sequence reads TGTGCCAGCAGTGCCCTAGCGGGAGGGACTGTAGCAGATACGCAGTATTTT. This gives the protein CASSALAGGTVADTQYF.